Shown below are 4 T cell receptor beta chains from a single sample sequenced in a study of T-cell reconstitution after alpha-beta-depleted transplantation in children. A library of TCRbeta sequences, prepared with unique molecular identifiers, was generated. Each CDR3 protein gets one entry after TCRdb re-called the PCR reads with MiXCR. The sample lists a few hundred thousand distinct CDR3 sequences, roughly a tenth occurring once. The specimen comprised PBMCs from the stem cell graft donor, sampled from the stem cell graft. Receptors were obtained from a human donor who donated a stem cell graft to a child with SCID.

The table lists this clonotype with many counts. This chain joins TRBV5-5 and TRBJ2-1, with 8 bases fitting TRBD2. The CDR3 is 17 residues long. Trimming cost V 0 bases and J 4 bases; bases outside gene matches: 9. Germline V gives CDR1 SGHKS, CDR2 YYEKEE (reference sequence). For the CDR3, the DNA is TGTGCCAGCAGCTTGGCCCCCACGGGGGGGCGATACAATGAGCAGTTCTTC. This translates into CASSLAPTGGRYNEQFF.

This clonotype appeared many times. This rearrangement joins TRBV12-3 or TRBV12-4 to TRBJ2-5; 7 positions match TRBD1. The CDR3 contains 15 residues. V was clipped by 7 bases and J by 4 bases; unmatched bases: 12. CDR3 DNA: TGTGCCAGCACCTTAACAGGGGTATTAAGAGAGACCCAGTACTTC. It specifies CASTLTGVLRETQYF.

This clonotype was observed a handful of times. The V call is TRBV20-1, the J call TRBJ2-5; 9 bases line up with TRBD2. The V gene's germline CDR1 is DFQATT and CDR2 SNEGSKA (reference sequence). This CDR3 comprises 17 residues. The CDR3: CCARDRKGLAFGETQYF. The DNA of the CDR3 is TGCTGCGCTAGAGATAGAAAGGGACTAGCTTTCGGAGAGACCCAGTACTTC.

This clonotype was recorded many times. J is TRBJ2-3 and V is TRBV29-1, with TRBD1 as a possible D gene (5 bases). The CDR3 is 13 amino acids. The V gene's germline CDR1 is SQVTM and CDR2 ANQGSEA. With 3 bases removed from V and 6 bases from J, the gap between germline ends came to 13 bases. The CDR3 sequence is CSVDSGSPDTQYF. CDR3 DNA: TGCAGCGTTGATTCAGGGTCCCCCGATACGCAGTATTTT.